This T cell receptor (beta chain) is from a study of blood T cell repertoires in COVID-19. Germline CDR1 is SGHNT and CDR2 is YYREEE (reference sequence). The CDR3 is 13 residues long. V shed 0 bases, J shed 4 bases, and the junction held 1 base outside the gene matches. Data came from immunoSEQ multiplex PCR; TCRdb stores just in-frame clones and leaves some out. The sample holds 110,000 to 150,000 clones, roughly four fifths seen once. The rearrangement links TRBV5-4 to TRBJ2-7; 7 nucleotides line up with TRBD2. This clonotype was obtained from an elderly woman in a cohort sampled during active or convalescent COVID-19. Sequenced input: peripheral blood. CDR3 nucleotide sequence: TGTGCCAGCAGCTTGGTCGGGGGGTACGAGCAGTACTTC. This encodes CASSLVGGYEQYF.